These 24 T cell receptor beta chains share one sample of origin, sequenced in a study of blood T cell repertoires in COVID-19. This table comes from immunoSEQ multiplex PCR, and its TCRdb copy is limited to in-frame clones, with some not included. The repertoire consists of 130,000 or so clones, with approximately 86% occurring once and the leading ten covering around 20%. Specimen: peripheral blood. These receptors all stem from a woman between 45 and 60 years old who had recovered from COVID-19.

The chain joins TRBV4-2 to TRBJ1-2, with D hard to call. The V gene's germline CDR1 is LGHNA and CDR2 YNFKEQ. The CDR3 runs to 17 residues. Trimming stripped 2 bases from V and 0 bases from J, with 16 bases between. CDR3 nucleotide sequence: TGTGCCAGCAGCCAAAACCCCGGCAACGGAGCTAACTATGGCTACACCTTC. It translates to CASSQNPGNGANYGYTF.

Here the CDR3 DNA reads TGTGCCAGCGGAGGGACAGGGGATGGCTACACCTTC. Translation gives CASGGTGDGYTF. The chain employs TRBV12-3 or TRBV12-4 and TRBJ1-2; TRBD1 matches 10 bases. There are 12 residues in the CDR3. Unmatched junction bases numbered 3, after V lost 8 bases and J lost 6 bases.

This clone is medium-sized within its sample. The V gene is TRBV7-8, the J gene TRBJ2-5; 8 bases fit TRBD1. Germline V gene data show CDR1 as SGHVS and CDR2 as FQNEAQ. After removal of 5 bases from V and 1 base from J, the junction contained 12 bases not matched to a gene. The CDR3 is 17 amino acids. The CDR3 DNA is TGTGCCAGCAGCAGAAGCCGGGACAGGATCCGCCAAGAGACCCAGTACTTC. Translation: CASSRSRDRIRQETQYF. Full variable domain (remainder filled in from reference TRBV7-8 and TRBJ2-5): GAGVSQSPRYKVAKRGQDVALRCDPISGHVSLFWYQQALGQGPEFLTYFQNEAQLDKSGLPSDRFFAERPEGSVSTLKIQRTQQEDSAVYLCASSRSRDRIRQETQYFGPGTRLLVL.

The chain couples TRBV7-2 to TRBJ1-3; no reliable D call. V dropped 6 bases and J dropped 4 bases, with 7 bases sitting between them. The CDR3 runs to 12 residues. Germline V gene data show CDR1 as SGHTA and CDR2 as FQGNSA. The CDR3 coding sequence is TGTGCCAGCAGGGCCGGGGGAAACACCATATATTTT. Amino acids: CASRAGGNTIYF.

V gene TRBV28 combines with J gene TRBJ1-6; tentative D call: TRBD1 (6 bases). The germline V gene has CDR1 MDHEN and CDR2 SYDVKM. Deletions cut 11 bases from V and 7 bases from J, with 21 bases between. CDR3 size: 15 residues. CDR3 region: CAVRTAQIRNSPLHF. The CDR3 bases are TGTGCCGTACGGACAGCCCAGATCCGAAATTCACCCCTCCACTTT.

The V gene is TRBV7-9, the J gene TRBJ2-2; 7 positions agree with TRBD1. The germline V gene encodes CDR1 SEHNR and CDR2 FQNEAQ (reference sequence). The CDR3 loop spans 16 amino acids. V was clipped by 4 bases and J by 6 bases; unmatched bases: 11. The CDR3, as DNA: TGTGCCAGCAGCTCTCCTGGACAGGTCGGACCCGGGGAGCTGTTTTTT. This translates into CASSSPGQVGPGELFF.

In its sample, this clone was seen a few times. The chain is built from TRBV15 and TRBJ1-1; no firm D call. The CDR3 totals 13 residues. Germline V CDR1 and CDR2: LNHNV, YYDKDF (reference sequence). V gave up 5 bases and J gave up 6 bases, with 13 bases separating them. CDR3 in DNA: TGTGCCACCAGCCAACAGATAGTGGCTGAAGCTTTCTTT. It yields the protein CATSQQIVAEAFF.

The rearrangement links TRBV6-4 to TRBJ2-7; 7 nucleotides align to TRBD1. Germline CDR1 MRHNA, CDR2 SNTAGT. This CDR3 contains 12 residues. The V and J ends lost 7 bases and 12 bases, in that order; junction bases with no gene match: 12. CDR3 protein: CASTPTGDQRYF. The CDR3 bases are TGTGCCAGCACTCCCACAGGGGACCAGAGGTACTTC.

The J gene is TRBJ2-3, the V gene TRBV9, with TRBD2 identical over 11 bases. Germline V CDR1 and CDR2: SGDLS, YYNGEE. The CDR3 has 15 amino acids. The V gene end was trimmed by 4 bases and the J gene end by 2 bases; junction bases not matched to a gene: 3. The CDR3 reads CASSTSGGNTDTQYF. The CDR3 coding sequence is TGTGCCAGCAGCACTAGCGGGGGAAACACAGATACGCAGTATTTT.

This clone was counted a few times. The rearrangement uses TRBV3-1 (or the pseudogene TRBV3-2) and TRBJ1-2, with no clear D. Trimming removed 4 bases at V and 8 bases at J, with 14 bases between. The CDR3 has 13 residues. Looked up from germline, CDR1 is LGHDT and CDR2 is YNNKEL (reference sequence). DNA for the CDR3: TGTGCCAGCAGCCCCCGTTGGCGGGAGGGCTACACCTTC. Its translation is CASSPRWREGYTF.

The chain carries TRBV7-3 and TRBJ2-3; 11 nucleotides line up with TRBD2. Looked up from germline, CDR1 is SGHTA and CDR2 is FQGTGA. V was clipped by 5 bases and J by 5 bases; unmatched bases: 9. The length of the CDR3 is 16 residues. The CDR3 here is CASSPVTSGGRDTQYF. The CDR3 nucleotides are TGTGCCAGCAGCCCCGTTACTAGCGGGGGAAGAGATACGCAGTATTTT.

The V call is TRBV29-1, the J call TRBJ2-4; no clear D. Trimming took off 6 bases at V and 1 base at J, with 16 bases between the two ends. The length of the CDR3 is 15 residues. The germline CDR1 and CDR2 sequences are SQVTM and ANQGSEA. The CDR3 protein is CSVATILGAKNIQYF. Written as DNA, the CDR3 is TGCAGCGTGGCCACAATCCTAGGCGCCAAAAACATTCAGTACTTC.

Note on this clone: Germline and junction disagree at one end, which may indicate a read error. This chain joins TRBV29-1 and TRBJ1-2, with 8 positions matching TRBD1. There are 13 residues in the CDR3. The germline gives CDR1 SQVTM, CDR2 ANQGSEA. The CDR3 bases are TGCAGCGTTGAGAGGTGGCAGGGGGCTAGTTTATCCTTC. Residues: CSVERWQGASLSF. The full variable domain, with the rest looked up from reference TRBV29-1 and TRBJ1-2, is SAVISQKPSRDICQRGTSLTIQCQVDSQVTMMFWYRQQPGQSLTLIATANQGSEATYESGFVIDKFPISRPNLTFSTLTVSNMSPEDSSIYLCSVERWQGASLSFGSGTRLTVV.

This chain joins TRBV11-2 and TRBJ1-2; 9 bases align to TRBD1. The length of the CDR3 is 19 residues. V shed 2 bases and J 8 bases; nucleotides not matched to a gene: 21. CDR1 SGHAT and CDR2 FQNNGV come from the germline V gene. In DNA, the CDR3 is TGTGCCAGCAGCTTAAAGAAGACCGGGACAGGGTATTTTAGGAGCGGCTACACCTTC. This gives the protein CASSLKKTGTGYFRSGYTF.

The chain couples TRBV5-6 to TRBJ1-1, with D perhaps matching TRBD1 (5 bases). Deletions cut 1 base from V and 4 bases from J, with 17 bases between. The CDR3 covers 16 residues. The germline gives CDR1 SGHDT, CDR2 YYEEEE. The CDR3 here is CASSLFGAGGATEAFF. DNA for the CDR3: TGTGCCAGCAGCTTGTTTGGGGCCGGCGGGGCCACTGAAGCTTTCTTT.

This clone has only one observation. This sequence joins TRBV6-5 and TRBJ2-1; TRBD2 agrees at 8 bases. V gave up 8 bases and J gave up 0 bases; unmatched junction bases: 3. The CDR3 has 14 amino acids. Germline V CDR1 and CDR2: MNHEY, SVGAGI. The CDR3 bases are TGTGCCAGCTGTACTAGCGGCTCCTACAATGAGCAGTTCTTC. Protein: CASCTSGSYNEQFF.

The CDR3 DNA sequence: TGTGCCAGTAGTATGCACGGTCACAATCAGCCCCAGCATTTT. This codes for CASSMHGHNQPQHF. This chain joins TRBV19 and TRBJ1-5; D not certain. The germline V and J ends were trimmed by 3 bases and 3 bases, with 9 bases remaining between them. This CDR3 spans 14 amino acids. Germline V gene sequence: CDR1 LNHDA, CDR2 SQIVND (reference sequence).

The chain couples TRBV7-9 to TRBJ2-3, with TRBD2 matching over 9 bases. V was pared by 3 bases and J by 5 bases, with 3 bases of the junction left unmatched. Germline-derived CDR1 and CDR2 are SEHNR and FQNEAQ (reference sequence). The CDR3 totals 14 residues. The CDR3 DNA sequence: TGTGCCAGCAGCTTCTTACTAGCGGGAGATACGCAGTATTTT. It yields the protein CASSFLLAGDTQYF.

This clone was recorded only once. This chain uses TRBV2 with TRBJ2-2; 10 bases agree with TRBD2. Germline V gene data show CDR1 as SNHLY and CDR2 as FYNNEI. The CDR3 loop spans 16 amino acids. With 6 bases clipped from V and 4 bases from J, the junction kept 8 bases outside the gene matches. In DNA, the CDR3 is TGTGCCAGCAGAGAAACTAGCGGGGTTAGCACCGGGGAGCTGTTTTTT. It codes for CASRETSGVSTGELFF.

The DNA for the CDR3 is TGCGCCAGCAGCCCCTTACAGGGGGCGGATGAAAAACTGTTTTTT. As protein: CASSPLQGADEKLFF. The chain carries TRBV4-3 and TRBJ1-4, with 9 nucleotides matching TRBD1. Germline V gives CDR1 LGHNA, CDR2 YSLEER. The ends lost 4 bases at V and 6 bases at J; junction bases unmatched: 6. CDR3 length: 15 amino acids.

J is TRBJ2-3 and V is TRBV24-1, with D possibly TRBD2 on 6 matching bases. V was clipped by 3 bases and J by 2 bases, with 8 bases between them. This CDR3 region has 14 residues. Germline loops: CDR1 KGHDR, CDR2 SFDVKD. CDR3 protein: CATSDPGVTDTQYF. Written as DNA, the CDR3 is TGTGCCACCAGTGATCCGGGGGTCACAGATACGCAGTATTTT.

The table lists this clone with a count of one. CDR3 protein: CASSNTGNNYEQYF. For the CDR3, the DNA is TGTGCCAGTAGTAACACAGGAAATAACTACGAGCAGTACTTC. V is TRBV19 and J is TRBJ2-7; perhaps TRBD1 as D (5 bases). From germline, CDR1 is LNHDA and CDR2 SQIVND (reference sequence). V lost 4 bases and J lost 3, with 13 bases in between. The CDR3 runs to 14 residues.

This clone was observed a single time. In DNA, the CDR3 is TGTGCCAGCAGCCCGAATAGCCACGAGCAGTACTTC. Its protein is CASSPNSHEQYF. The chain employs TRBV7-2 and TRBJ2-7; D gene ambiguous. The CDR3 contains 12 residues. Germline assignment: CDR1 SGHTA and CDR2 FQGNSA. Deletions cut 5 bases from V and 5 bases from J, with 10 bases between.

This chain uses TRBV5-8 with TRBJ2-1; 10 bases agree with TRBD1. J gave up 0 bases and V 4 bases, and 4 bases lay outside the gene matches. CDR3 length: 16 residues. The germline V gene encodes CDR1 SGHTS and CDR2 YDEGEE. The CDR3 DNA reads TGTGCCAGCAGCGTGCGGACAGGGGGCTCCTACAATGAGCAGTTCTTC. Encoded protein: CASSVRTGGSYNEQFF.